This T cell receptor beta chain was obtained from a study of cytomegalovirus exposure and HLA in healthy donors. PCR used 60 Vbeta primers and 13 Jbeta primers. Sequenced by immunoSEQ multiplex PCR; TCRdb stores in-frame clones only, minus some. Of 150,000 to 180,000 clones detected, 74% appear once; the ten largest clones hold under 2.5%. V shed 6 bases and J shed 3 bases, with 12 bases lying between them. CDR1 and CDR2 (germline): LNHNV, YYDKDF (reference sequence). The CDR3 contains 13 residues. The chain uses TRBV15 and TRBJ2-7; a weak D match, TRBD2 (5 bases). This clonotype originated in a man younger than 40 in good health and CMV-seronegative. The specimen sequenced was PBMCs. CDR3 sequence: CATSQGLIYEQYF. For the CDR3, the DNA is TGTGCCACCAGTCAAGGACTTATCTACGAGCAGTACTTC.